The present T cell receptor beta chain was sequenced within a study of T-cell memory formation after mild COVID-19. Study-wide findings and caveats: Whether second-wave clones peaking at day 37 were SARS-CoV-2 specific went unconfirmed. A balance of CD4 and CD8 characterized clones contracting day 15 to 85, whereas later expanders leaned CD4+. For contracting clones, CD4+ ones sat mainly in CM and EM, CD8+ in EMRA.

TCRdb passed the 5' RACE reads through MiXCR, listing each CDR3 protein once. The data contain fewer than 60,000 distinct CDR3 sequences, roughly 12% of them seen just once; the ten biggest clones take up approximately 24%. The table lists this clonotype with a few counts. Its antigen is unidentified. The TCR originated in a man aged 18 to 29 who had mild COVID-19 (a few samples of this study predate the infection). Cell type and time point are not known. The material sequenced was PBMCs or a T cell subset sorted from them (not recorded which).

CDR3 region: CASSSTRQERAYEQYF. CDR3 DNA sequence: TGTGCCAGCAGTTCCACCCGACAGGAAAGGGCCTACGAGCAGTACTTC. The chain employs TRBV28 and TRBJ2-7; D possibly corresponds to TRBD1 (6 bases). Germline CDR1 reads MDHEN; CDR2 reads SYDVKM. The CDR3 totals 16 residues. Trimming cost V 4 bases and J 2 bases, with 18 bases left between them. Complete variable domain (other parts from reference TRBV28 and TRBJ2-7): DVKVTQSSRYLVKRTGEKVFLECVQDMDHENMFWYRQDPGLGLRLIYFSYDVKMKEKGDIPEGYSVSREKKERFSLILESASTNQTSMYLCASSSTRQERAYEQYFGPGTRLTVT.